This T cell receptor beta chain appears in the sequencing data of a study of CD8+ T cells in alopecia areata. At the level of the study: It was oral tofacitinib, at 5 to 10 mg twice daily, that treated patients received. Study-wide points: Scalp and blood retained many expanded lesional clones during tofacitinib. Among patients, TCR sharing was less clear than in mice, a difference possibly due in part to HLA diversity in the patient population.

A note on this clone: Its matching antigen is unknown.

The treatment is: oral pan-JAK inhibitor, 5-10 mg twice daily. The CDR3 spans 13 residues. CDR1 is GTSNPN and CDR2 is SVGIG in the germline V gene (reference sequence). V was pared by 4 bases and J by 4 bases, with 11 bases between. RNA extraction was followed by reverse transcription into cDNA, which acted as the sequencing template. Repertoires were generated with immunoSEQ multiplex PCR, while TCRdb's copy carries only in-frame clones and drops some. The data contain about 200,000 clones, about three fifths of them singletons. The chain recombines TRBV30 with TRBJ1-3; no reliable D call. The sequencing here drew on CD4+ T cells sorted from blood, taken at week 4, from a patient treated with tofacitinib. The clonotype comes from a human donor with alopecia areata. CDR3 region: CAWNRAGGNTIYF. CDR3 sequence (DNA): TGTGCCTGGAATAGAGCGGGGGGAAACACCATATATTTT. Together with reference TRBV30 and TRBJ1-3, the CDR3 gives the full variable domain: SQTIHQWPATLVQPVGSPLSLECTVEGTSNPNLYWYRQAAGRGLQLLFYSVGIGQISSEVPQNLSASRPQDRQFILSSKKLLLSDSGFYLCAWNRAGGNTIYFGEGSWLTVV.